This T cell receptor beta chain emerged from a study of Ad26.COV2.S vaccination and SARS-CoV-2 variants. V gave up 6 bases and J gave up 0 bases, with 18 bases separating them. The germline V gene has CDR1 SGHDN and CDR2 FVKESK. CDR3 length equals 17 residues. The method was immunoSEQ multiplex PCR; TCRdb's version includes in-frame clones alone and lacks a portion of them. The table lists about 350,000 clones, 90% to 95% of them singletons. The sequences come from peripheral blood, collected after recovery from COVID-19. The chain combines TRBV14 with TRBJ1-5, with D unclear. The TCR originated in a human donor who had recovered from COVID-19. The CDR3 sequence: CASSLRKPVYSNQPQHF. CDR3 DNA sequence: TGTGCCAGCAGTCTAAGAAAACCAGTCTATAGCAATCAGCCCCAGCATTTT. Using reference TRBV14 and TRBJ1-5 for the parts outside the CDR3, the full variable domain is EAGVTQFPSHSVIEKGQTVTLRCDPISGHDNLYWYRRVMGKEIKFLLHFVKESKQDESGMPNNRFLAERTGGTYSTLKVQPAELEDSGVYFCASSLRKPVYSNQPQHFGDGTRLSIL.